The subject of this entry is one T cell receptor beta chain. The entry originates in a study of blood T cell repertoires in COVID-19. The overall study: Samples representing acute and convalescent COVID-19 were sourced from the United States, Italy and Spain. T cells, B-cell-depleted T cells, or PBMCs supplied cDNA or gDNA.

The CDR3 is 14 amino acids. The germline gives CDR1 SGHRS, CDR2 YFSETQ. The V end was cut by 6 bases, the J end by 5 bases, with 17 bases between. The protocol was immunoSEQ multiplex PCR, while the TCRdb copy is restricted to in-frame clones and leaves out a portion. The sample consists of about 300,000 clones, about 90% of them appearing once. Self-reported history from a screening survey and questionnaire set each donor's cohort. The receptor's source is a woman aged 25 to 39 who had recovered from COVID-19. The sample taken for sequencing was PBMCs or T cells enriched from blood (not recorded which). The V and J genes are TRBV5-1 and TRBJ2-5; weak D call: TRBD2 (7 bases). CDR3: CASTLGGAWETQYF. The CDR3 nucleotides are TGCGCCAGCACCCTGGGGGGGGCCTGGGAGACCCAGTACTTC.